This TCR beta chain was captured in a study of T cell repertoires in cytomegalovirus infection. In the study overall: As its CMV epitopes, the study selected recently identified HLA-C-restricted and well-studied HLA-B-restricted targets. CMV infection together with matching HLA type was indicated by public TCR beta signatures.

About this clonotype itself: Its antigen is undetermined.

The CDR3 totals 13 residues. Trimming stripped 7 bases from V and 6 bases from J, with 15 bases between. Study-wide points: CMV carriers with the relevant HLA were identified by cumulative public TCR beta family frequency. It was HLA-C-restricted CMV-specific TCR beta clonotypes that dominated the response ex vivo.

A single record per CDR3 protein comes from TCRdb applying MiXCR to the reads. The sample includes about 570,000 distinct CDR3 sequences, approximately 40% of them seen just once. The TCR comes from a human donor in good health (CMV status not recorded). Some clones in this sample may be carry-over from other donors' samples. The chain employs TRBV12-3 or TRBV12-4 and TRBJ1-2, with D possibly TRBD1 on 5 matching bases. Sequencing used cultured PBMCs, obtained from culture after CMV antigen stimulation. The CDR3 loop reads CASTLGGRDGYTF. CDR3 DNA sequence: TGTGCCAGCACCCTTGGGGGGAGGGATGGCTACACCTTC.